This T cell receptor beta chain was identified during a study of CD4 T cells in relation to SARS-CoV-2 and coronaviruses. Study-level information: Of the patients, fewer than 10 were male, a few female, two Hispanic.

CDR3 length: 16 amino acids. Germline V CDR1 and CDR2: SEHNR, FQNEAQ (reference sequence). V lost 5 bases and J lost 0, with 15 bases in between. Naive and memory CD4+ T cell DNA was deep-sequenced without culture. Some clones are missing from TCRdb's copy, which holds only in-frame ones; the method was immunoSEQ multiplex PCR. This sample has about 56,000 clones, with around 90% found just once. Study-wide results and caveats: Each donor contributed either pre-pandemic or post-infection samples, not both. Monoreactive clones expanded significantly more to SARS-CoV-2 than crossreactive clones did.

On this clone: The antigen is not known.

The V gene is TRBV7-9, the J gene TRBJ2-3; tentative D call: TRBD2 (5 bases). This TCR derives from an adult with COVID-19. The source material was naive CD4+ T cells from PBMCs. Subset noted: naive CD4+ T cells isolated by negative enrichment. The CDR3 DNA follows: TGTGCCAGCAGCCCAACGTTTGGAGGAAGCACAGATACGCAGTATTTT. It specifies CASSPTFGGSTDTQYF.